This T cell receptor (beta chain) was captured by sequencing in a study of cytomegalovirus exposure and HLA in healthy donors. PCR used 60 Vbeta primers and 13 Jbeta primers. The table came from immunoSEQ multiplex PCR; TCRdb's copy has only in-frame clones and leaves some out. Among under 200,000 clones, about four fifths were seen once, and the ten largest hold about 1.7%. This clone appeared a single time. V was cut by 5 bases and J by 2 bases, with 15 bases left in between. The CDR3 extends over 16 amino acids. Germline-derived CDR1 and CDR2 are MNHEY and SMNVEV (reference sequence). Sequenced: PBMCs. The TCR sequence derives from a man aged 35 to 55 in good health and CMV-seropositive. The J gene is TRBJ1-4, the V gene TRBV27, with D perhaps matching TRBD1 (6 bases). CDR3 DNA sequence: TGTGCCAGCAGTCCACTGACAGGTGTGACTAATGAAAAACTGTTTTTT. Encoded protein: CASSPLTGVTNEKLFF.